A single sample gave rise to the 10 T cell receptor beta chains below, sequenced in a study of T cells expressing NK-cell markers. TCRdb reanalyzed the 5' RACE reads, giving one entry per CDR3 protein sequence and no DNA. The sample has about 170,000 distinct CDR3 sequences. The sample was blood T cells: a sorted CD56 or NKG2C T cell subset, CD4+ or CD8+ T cells, or bulk PBMC T cells (not recorded which). The source is a man aged 18-70 years in good health.

The chain carries TRBV20-1 and TRBJ1-2; TCRdb proposes TRBD1, but this gene call is untestable without DNA. Germline V gene sequence: CDR1 DFQATT, CDR2 SNEGSKA (reference sequence). CDR3 length: 13 residues. The chain's CDR3 is CSATGTANYGYTF.

This chain links TRBV11-2 with TRBJ2-3; TCRdb reports TRBD1, a call that lacks DNA to check it against. CDR3 size: 15 residues. CDR1 SGHAT and CDR2 FQNNGV come from the germline V gene. Here the CDR3 reads CASSLGQGFPDTQYF.

The chain links TRBV29-1 to TRBJ2-1; TCRdb designates TRBD1, a call that cannot be tested without DNA. Germline loops: CDR1 SQVTM, CDR2 ANQGSEA. CDR3 length equals 14 residues. The CDR3 is CSVENPRGAYEQFF.

The CDR3 spells CSARVVEGWSNEQFF. The chain combines TRBV20-1 with TRBJ2-1; checking the TCRdb D call of TRBD2 is not possible without DNA. The CDR3 covers 15 residues. Germline CDR1 reads DFQATT; CDR2 reads SNEGSKA (reference sequence).

The CDR3 reads CASSLRQATYEQYF. The V and J genes are TRBV4-1 and TRBJ2-7. The CDR3 spans 14 residues. Germline CDR1 MGHRA, CDR2 YSYEKL.

V usage is TRBV12-3 or TRBV12-4 and J usage is TRBJ1-2; TCRdb's assignment of TRBD1 cannot be checked, as there is no DNA. This CDR3 has 14 amino acids. The CDR3 protein is CASSGTGVLRGYTF.

The J gene is TRBJ2-5, the V gene TRBV27; TCRdb names TRBD1, which stays unverified in the absence of DNA. The CDR3 is 15 residues long. The germline CDR1 and CDR2 sequences are MNHEY and SMNVEV (reference sequence). Here the CDR3 reads CASSFWTGSQETQYF.

V usage is TRBV14 and J usage is TRBJ2-7; the D call from TCRdb, TRBD1, cannot be confirmed without DNA. The CDR3 has 16 amino acids. CDR1 is SGHDN and CDR2 is FVKESK in the germline V gene. The CDR3 region is CASSPAPGAGSYEQYF.

The gene calls are TRBV7-2 and TRBJ1-4; TCRdb names TRBD1, which stays unverified in the absence of DNA. Germline lookup yields CDR1 SGHTA and CDR2 FQGNSA. There are 15 residues in the CDR3. The CDR3 reads CASSPPGRKNEKLFF.

The chain's CDR3 is CASSFAGSSGANVLTF. The J gene is TRBJ2-6, the V gene TRBV27; TCRdb designates TRBD2, a call that cannot be tested without DNA. This CDR3 comprises 16 residues. Germline CDR1 is MNHEY and CDR2 is SMNVEV (reference sequence).